These 31 T cell receptor beta chains came from one sample sequenced in a study of blood T cell repertoires in COVID-19. Method: immunoSEQ multiplex PCR; TCRdb's copy keeps in-frame clones and lacks some. The sample records approximately 210,000 clones, about 89% being singletons. The sample comprised PBMCs or T cells enriched from blood (not recorded which). The receptor set was obtained from a woman aged 18-29 years who had recovered from COVID-19.

The chain joins TRBV5-1 to TRBJ1-1; 9 positions match TRBD1. The trim removed 4 bases at V and 4 bases at J, leaving 11 bases unmatched. This CDR3 has 16 residues. Germline V gene data show CDR1 as SGHRS and CDR2 as YFSETQ. The CDR3 reads CASSARTGEGATEAFF. CDR3 bases: TGCGCCAGCAGCGCAAGGACAGGGGAGGGGGCCACTGAAGCTTTCTTT.

This chain uses TRBV5-1 with TRBJ2-5; possible D gene TRBD2, 7 bases. This CDR3 is 16 amino acids long. V was trimmed by 4 bases and J by 2 bases, leaving 18 bases between them. The germline CDR1 and CDR2 sequences are SGHRS and YFSETQ. CDR3 amino acids: CASSPLGGGGQETQYF. As DNA, the CDR3 is TGCGCCAGCAGCCCTCTTGGGGGCGGGGGTCAAGAGACCCAGTACTTC.

The chain combines TRBV2 with TRBJ1-5; the match to TRBD1 covers 7 bases. The CDR3 runs 15 residues. Losses at the gene ends were 6 bases for V and 6 bases for J; bases not matched to a gene: 11. Germline CDR1 SNHLY, CDR2 FYNNEI. This chain's CDR3 is CASREKTGWVQPQHF. CDR3 DNA: TGTGCCAGCAGGGAGAAGACAGGGTGGGTTCAGCCCCAGCATTTT.

The chain employs TRBV7-2 and TRBJ2-7; D possibly corresponds to TRBD1 (6 bases). The CDR3 spans 15 residues. Trimming pared 5 bases from V and 1 base from J, leaving 15 bases between. Germline-derived CDR1 and CDR2 are SGHTA and FQGNSA. The CDR3 DNA is TGTGCCAGCAGCCTTGCCCCCGGACAGTCCTACGAGCAGTACTTC. Amino acids: CASSLAPGQSYEQYF. The whole variable domain, remainder taken from reference TRBV7-2 and TRBJ2-7, is GAGVSQSPSNKVTEKGKDVELRCDPISGHTALYWYRQSLGQGLEFLIYFQGNSAPDKSGLPSDRFSAERTGGSVSTLTIQRTQQEDSAVYLCASSLAPGQSYEQYFGPGTRLTVT.

This clone was seen a few times. This rearrangement joins TRBV6-5 to TRBJ2-7, with D maybe TRBD1 (6 bases). Trimming took 5 bases from V and 0 from J, leaving 11 bases between them. The germline gives CDR1 MNHEY, CDR2 SVGAGI. The CDR3 runs to 14 residues. Here the CDR3 reads CASSQTGTSYEQYF. CDR3 nucleotides: TGTGCCAGCAGTCAGACAGGAACCTCCTACGAGCAGTACTTC.

V and J are TRBV27 and TRBJ2-1; 12 bases are a match to TRBD2. Trimming at V came to 6 bases and at J to 8 bases, leaving 8 bases not matched to a gene. Germline assignment: CDR1 MNHEY and CDR2 SMNVEV (reference sequence). The CDR3 sequence is 15 residues long. In DNA, the CDR3 is TGTGCCAGCAGGACCTCTAGCGGGGGGGCGTATGAGCAGTTCTTC. Protein: CASRTSSGGAYEQFF.

The chain couples TRBV4-1 to TRBJ2-5; 10 positions agree with TRBD2. Unmatched junction bases numbered 9, after V lost 6 bases and J lost 2 bases. The CDR3 sequence is 16 residues long. Germline V gene data show CDR1 as MGHRA and CDR2 as YSYEKL. CDR3 sequence reads: CASRSRAGGRQETQYF. CDR3 bases: TGCGCCAGCAGATCAAGAGCGGGGGGGCGTCAAGAGACCCAGTACTTC.

The chain joins TRBV28 to TRBJ2-5; 9 nucleotides agree with TRBD1. The V and J ends lost 4 bases and 4 bases, in that order; junction bases with no gene match: 7. The CDR3 covers 15 residues. The germline CDR1 and CDR2 sequences are MDHEN and SYDVKM. The CDR3 region is CASSSGTGLRETQYF. For the CDR3, the DNA is TGTGCCAGCAGTTCTGGGACAGGGCTGCGAGAGACCCAGTACTTC.

The rearrangement uses TRBV28 and TRBJ1-5; the D gene is possibly TRBD1 (6 bases). The germline V and J ends were trimmed by 3 bases and 6 bases, with 12 bases remaining between them. The germline CDR1 and CDR2 sequences are MDHEN and SYDVKM. The CDR3 covers 14 residues. The DNA for the CDR3 is TGTGCCAGCAGTTTTGGGGGGGCCAGTCAGCCCCAGCATTTT. Its protein is CASSFGGASQPQHF.

The rearrangement joins TRBV9 to TRBJ2-6; D gene unclear. V shed 3 bases and J shed 0 bases, with 7 bases lying between them. The CDR3 spans 15 residues. The V gene's germline CDR1 is SGDLS and CDR2 YYNGEE. CDR3 residues: CASSGLGSGANVLTF. CDR3 in DNA: TGTGCCAGCAGCGGCCTCGGCTCTGGGGCCAACGTCCTGACTTTC.

The chain links TRBV5-1 to TRBJ2-1; TRBD2 aligns across 12 bases. The V gene end was trimmed by 4 bases and the J gene end by 9 bases; junction bases not matched to a gene: 8. The CDR3 is made up of 15 amino acids. The germline gives CDR1 SGHRS, CDR2 YFSETQ. The CDR3 is CASSPSALAGGEQFF. The CDR3 DNA sequence: TGCGCCAGCAGCCCTTCGGCACTAGCGGGGGGTGAGCAGTTCTTC. Based on the CDR3 plus reference TRBV5-1 and TRBJ2-1, the full variable domain is KAGVTQTPRYLIKTRGQQVTLSCSPISGHRSVSWYQQTPGQGLQFLFEYFSETQRNKGNFPGRFSGRQFSNSRSEMNVSTLELGDSALYLCASSPSALAGGEQFFGPGTRLTVL.

The chain has TRBV12-5 and TRBJ2-2; TRBD1 agrees at 8 bases. Germline V gene sequence: CDR1 LGHNT, CDR2 FRNRAP. V gave up 2 bases and J gave up 2 bases; unmatched junction bases: 10. This CDR3 is 18 amino acids long. CDR3: CASGLTPTGTGNTGELFF. The DNA of the CDR3 is TGTGCTAGTGGTTTGACGCCCACCGGGACAGGTAACACCGGGGAGCTGTTTTTT.

The chain joins TRBV11-2 to TRBJ1-2; possibly TRBD1 for D (6 bases). With 4 bases removed from V and 7 bases from J, the gap between germline ends came to 13 bases. Germline V CDR1 and CDR2: SGHAT, FQNNGV. CDR3 length equals 13 residues. The CDR3, as DNA: TGTGCCAGCAGCTCCATACAGGGTCCTGGCTACACCTTC. Its protein product is CASSSIQGPGYTF.

V is TRBV5-6 and J is TRBJ2-7; 9 bases fit TRBD1. Per germline, CDR1 SGHDT and CDR2 YYEEEE. After removal of 0 bases from V and 5 bases from J, the junction contained 6 bases not matched to a gene. The CDR3 loop spans 15 amino acids. CDR3 sequence reads: CASSLDRGPRNEQYF. CDR3 nucleotide sequence: TGTGCCAGCAGCTTGGACAGGGGGCCCCGAAACGAGCAGTACTTC.

The chain has TRBV9 and TRBJ2-7; D is perhaps TRBD2 (6 bases). Looked up from germline, CDR1 is SGDLS and CDR2 is YYNGEE. V was cut by 0 bases and J by 2 bases, with 12 bases left in between. CDR3 length: 15 amino acids. CDR3 sequence reads: CASSVGDGGTYEQYF. In nucleotides, the CDR3 is TGTGCCAGCAGCGTAGGGGACGGGGGAACCTACGAGCAGTACTTC. The full variable domain, in which reference TRBV9 and TRBJ2-7 provide the parts outside the CDR3, is DSGVTQTPKHLITATGQRVTLRCSPRSGDLSVYWYQQSLDQGLQFLIQYYNGEERAKGNILERFSAQQFPDLHSELNLSSLELGDSALYFCASSVGDGGTYEQYFGPGTRLTVT.

The chain carries TRBV5-1 and TRBJ1-1; D is unresolved. The CDR3 extends over 12 amino acids. Trimming shortened V by 4 bases and J by 4 bases, and 8 bases separated the two germline ends. In germline, CDR1 is SGHRS, CDR2 YFSETQ. The CDR3 region has the DNA TGCGCCAGCAGCGATTCGGGCACTGAAGCTTTCTTT. Translated: CASSDSGTEAFF.

V gene TRBV28 combines with J gene TRBJ1-4, with unresolved D. Trimming took 8 bases from V and 8 from J, leaving 15 bases between them. Per germline, CDR1 MDHEN and CDR2 SYDVKM. This CDR3 has 13 amino acids. CDR3 DNA sequence: TGTGCCAGCCGCTTAGCGGGTTCGGAAAAACTGTTTTTT. Its protein product is CASRLAGSEKLFF.

This clone was found a few times. The rearrangement uses TRBV25-1 and TRBJ1-3; 10 nucleotides line up with TRBD1. CDR3 length: 16 amino acids. V shed 5 bases, J shed 1 base, and the junction held 5 bases outside the gene matches. CDR1 is MGHDK, CDR2 SYGVNS, per germline. CDR3 region: CASSQGDRGSGNTIYF. CDR3 in DNA: TGTGCCAGCAGTCAGGGGGACAGGGGATCTGGAAACACCATATATTTT.

This clone appeared once. The V gene is TRBV7-2, the J gene TRBJ2-7; D may be TRBD2 (5 bases). The CDR3 has 16 residues. The germline V gene encodes CDR1 SGHTA and CDR2 FQGNSA. Deletions cut 5 bases from V and 5 bases from J, with 22 bases between. The CDR3 sequence is CASSPDLGSKGHEQYF. CDR3 nucleotide sequence: TGTGCCAGCAGCCCAGACCTAGGGAGCAAGGGCCACGAGCAGTACTTC.

The rearrangement joins TRBV19 to TRBJ2-2; tentative D call: TRBD1 (5 bases). Trimming took off 7 bases at V and 1 base at J, with 13 bases between the two ends. CDR1 is LNHDA and CDR2 is SQIVND in the germline V gene (reference sequence). The CDR3 has 15 residues. The CDR3 reads CASNRAGLNTGELFF. CDR3 DNA sequence: TGTGCCAGTAATCGGGCAGGGTTGAACACCGGGGAGCTGTTTTTT.

The chain's CDR3 is CSAVDYYEQYF. DNA for the CDR3: TGCAGTGCTGTGGACTACTACGAGCAGTACTTC. The V and J genes are TRBV20-1 and TRBJ2-7; TRBD2 is a possible D gene (6 bases). Trimming pared 5 bases from V and 3 bases from J, leaving 8 bases between. Germline CDR1 DFQATT, CDR2 SNEGSKA (reference sequence). The CDR3 runs to 11 residues.

V usage is TRBV6-5 and J usage is TRBJ2-7, with TRBD1 identical over 8 bases. V dropped 7 bases and J dropped 3; count of bases not matched to a gene: 11. The V gene's germline CDR1 is MNHEY and CDR2 SVGAGI. This CDR3 contains 15 residues. In DNA, the CDR3 is TGTGCCAGCATGGAGGTGGCAGGGGGCCACTACGAGCAGTACTTC. It specifies CASMEVAGGHYEQYF.

The chain carries TRBV18 and TRBJ1-1; no firm D call. There are 14 residues in the CDR3. Germline CDR1 KGHSH, CDR2 LQKENI. V lost 1 base and J 4 bases, leaving 10 bases between the germline ends. CDR3 residues: CASSPRRAGTEAFF. The DNA of the CDR3 is TGTGCCAGCTCACCACGGCGGGCTGGCACTGAAGCTTTCTTT. Variable domain in full (rest from reference TRBV18 and TRBJ1-1): NAGVMQNPRHLVRRRGQEARLRCSPMKGHSHVYWYRQLPEEGLKFMVYLQKENIIDESGMPKERFSAEFPKEGPSILRIQQVVRGDSAAYFCASSPRRAGTEAFFGQGTRLTVV.

The genes are TRBV9 and TRBJ2-2; D is perhaps TRBD1 (5 bases). Trimming cost V 0 bases and J 1 base, with 10 bases left between them. This CDR3 has 16 amino acids. From germline, CDR1 is SGDLS and CDR2 YYNGEE. CDR3 bases: TGTGCCAGCAGCGTAGGGGGCACGGTGAACACCGGGGAGCTGTTTTTT. This gives the protein CASSVGGTVNTGELFF.

The V gene is TRBV3-1 (or the pseudogene TRBV3-2), the J gene TRBJ1-4; D is undetermined. Germline V gene data show CDR1 as LGHDT and CDR2 as YNNKEL (reference sequence). Trimming left V 0 bases short and J 5 bases short, with 13 bases between. This CDR3 comprises 16 residues. For the CDR3, the DNA is TGTGCCAGCAGCCAAGATCCGAGTGCCGGGAATGAAAAACTGTTTTTT. Translating gives CASSQDPSAGNEKLFF.

This rearrangement joins TRBV3-1 (or the pseudogene TRBV3-2) to TRBJ2-2, with no clear D. Germline V gene sequence: CDR1 LGHDT, CDR2 YNNKEL (reference sequence). Deletions cut 2 bases from V and 4 bases from J, with 5 bases between. The CDR3 extends over 13 amino acids. CDR3 region: CASSQTSTGELFF. DNA for the CDR3: TGTGCCAGCAGCCAAACATCCACCGGGGAGCTGTTTTTT.

The chain links TRBV11-2 to TRBJ1-2, with D uncertain. Trimming took 1 base from V and 4 from J, leaving 13 bases between them. CDR1 and CDR2 (germline): SGHAT, FQNNGV. This CDR3 has 15 amino acids. CDR3 sequence reads: CASSLGPTIPYGYTF. The CDR3 nucleotides read TGTGCCAGCAGCTTAGGACCGACTATTCCCTATGGCTACACCTTC.

V and J are TRBV27 and TRBJ2-5; 14 nucleotides agree with TRBD2. CDR1 is MNHEY, CDR2 SMNVEV, per germline (reference sequence). This CDR3 spans 17 amino acids. Germline trimming cut 2 bases from V and 3 bases from J; bases unmatched to any gene: 5. CDR3 sequence: CASSLKGLAGVEETQYF. CDR3 bases: TGTGCCAGCAGTTTAAAGGGACTAGCGGGGGTGGAAGAGACCCAGTACTTC.

CDR3 sequence reads: CASSSPSLQGARYTEAFF. CDR3 coding DNA: TGTGCCAGCAGTTCGCCTTCCCTACAGGGGGCTCGTTACACTGAAGCTTTCTTT. V gene TRBV28 combines with J gene TRBJ1-1; TRBD1 agrees at 9 bases. Germline CDR1 reads MDHEN; CDR2 reads SYDVKM. This CDR3 has 18 residues. The junction had 15 bases not matched to a gene; V was cut back by 4 bases and J by 3 bases.

This chain uses TRBV30 with TRBJ1-1; D unresolved. Trimming cost V 1 base and J 6 bases, with 9 bases left between them. In germline, CDR1 is GTSNPN, CDR2 SVGIG (reference sequence). This CDR3 comprises 12 residues. The CDR3 is CAWSGDSAEAFF. In DNA form, the CDR3 reads TGTGCCTGGAGTGGGGATAGCGCTGAAGCTTTCTTT.

The genes are TRBV27 and TRBJ2-5; 7 bases are a match to TRBD2. V lost 4 bases, J lost 4 bases, and 12 bases stayed unmatched. Germline lookup yields CDR1 MNHEY and CDR2 SMNVEV (reference sequence). The CDR3 is made up of 16 amino acids. For the CDR3, the DNA is TGTGCCAGCAGTTCTACCGTAGCGGGCCGAGGAGAGACCCAGTACTTC. Translation: CASSSTVAGRGETQYF.